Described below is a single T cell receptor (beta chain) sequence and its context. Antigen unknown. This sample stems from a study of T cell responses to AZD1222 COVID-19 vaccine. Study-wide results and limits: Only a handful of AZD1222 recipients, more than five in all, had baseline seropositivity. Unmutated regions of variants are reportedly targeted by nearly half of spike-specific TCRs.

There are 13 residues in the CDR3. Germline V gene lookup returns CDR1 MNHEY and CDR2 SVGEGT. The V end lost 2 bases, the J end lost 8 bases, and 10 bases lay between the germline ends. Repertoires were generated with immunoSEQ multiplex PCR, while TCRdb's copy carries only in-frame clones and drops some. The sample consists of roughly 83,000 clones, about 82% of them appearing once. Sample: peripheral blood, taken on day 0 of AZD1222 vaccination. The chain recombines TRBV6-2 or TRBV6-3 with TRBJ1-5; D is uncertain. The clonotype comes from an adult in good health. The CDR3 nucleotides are TGTGCCAGCAGTTACGGGATAAGGGAGCCCCAGCATTTT. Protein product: CASSYGIREPQHF.